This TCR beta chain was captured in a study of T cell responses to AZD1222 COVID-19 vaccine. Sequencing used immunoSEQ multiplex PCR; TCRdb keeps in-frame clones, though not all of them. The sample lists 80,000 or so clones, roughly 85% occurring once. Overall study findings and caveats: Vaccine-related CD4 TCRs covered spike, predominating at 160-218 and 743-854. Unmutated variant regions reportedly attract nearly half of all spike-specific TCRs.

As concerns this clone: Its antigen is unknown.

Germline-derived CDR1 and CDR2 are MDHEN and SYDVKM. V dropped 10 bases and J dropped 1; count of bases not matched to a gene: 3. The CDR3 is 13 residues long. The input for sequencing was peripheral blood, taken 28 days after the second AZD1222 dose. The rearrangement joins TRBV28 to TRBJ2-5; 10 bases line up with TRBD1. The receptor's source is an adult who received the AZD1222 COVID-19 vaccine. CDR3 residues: CATRTGGQETQYF. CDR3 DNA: TGTGCCACCCGGACAGGGGGCCAAGAGACCCAGTACTTC.